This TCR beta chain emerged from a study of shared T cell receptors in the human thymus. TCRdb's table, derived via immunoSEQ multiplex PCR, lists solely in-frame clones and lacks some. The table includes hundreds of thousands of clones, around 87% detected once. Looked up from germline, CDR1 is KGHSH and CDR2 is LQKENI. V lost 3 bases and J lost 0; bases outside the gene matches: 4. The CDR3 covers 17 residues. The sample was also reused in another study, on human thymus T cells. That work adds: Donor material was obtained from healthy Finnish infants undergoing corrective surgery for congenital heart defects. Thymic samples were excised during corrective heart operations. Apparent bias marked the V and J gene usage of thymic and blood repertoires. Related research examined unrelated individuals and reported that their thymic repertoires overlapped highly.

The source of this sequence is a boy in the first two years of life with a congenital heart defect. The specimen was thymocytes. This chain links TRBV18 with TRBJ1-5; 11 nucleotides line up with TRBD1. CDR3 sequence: CASSPGQGARSNQPQHF. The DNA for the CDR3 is TGTGCCAGCTCACCCGGACAGGGGGCGCGTAGCAATCAGCCCCAGCATTTT.